Listed below are T cell receptor beta chains from one sample, sequenced in a study of T-cell reconstitution after alpha-beta-depleted transplantation in children. MiXCR was run by TCRdb on the PCR reads, yielding one entry per CDR3 protein. The sample comprises hundreds of thousands of distinct CDR3 sequences, nearly 8% of which are singletons, and approximately 9.6% rests with the top ten. Sequencing used peripheral blood, obtained 360 days after TCRalphabeta/CD19-depleted stem cell transplant. These receptors were obtained from a female patient between 2 and 15 years old who had a stem cell transplant for Fanconi anemia, so the T cells may come from the graft donor. The conserved cysteine and the conserved F or W are not part of the CDR3 here.

v_gene | CDR3aa
TRBV28 | ASRRGSSSGANVLT
TRBV5-1 | ASSHRGGGTEAF
TRBV4-2 | ASSPIGGTTDTQY
TRBV6-5 | ASSYSQGGNTIY
TRBV5-6 | ASSRRTGLSNQPQH
TRBV7-9 | ASSLWDRGYEQY
TRBV20-1 | SAGTSGPEETQY
TRBV4-3 | ASSMTGPNEQF
TRBV3-1 | ASGVAGGNEQF
TRBV6-1 | ASSATQGRGETQY
TRBV11-1 | ASSFTGINKAGELF
TRBV6-2/TRBV6-3 | ASSYYRYGYT
TRBV5-6 | ASSQGRLYNEQF
TRBV24-1 | ATSEGQGRAETQY
TRBV12-3/TRBV12-4 | ASRGGGYEQY